The entry that follows covers one T cell receptor beta chain sequence. What it binds is unknown. The data stem from a study of graft-versus-host responses after intestinal transplantation. Overall study: Recipients obtained multivisceral, liver-intestinal, or isolated intestinal transplants. Uniformly, recipients were administered anti-thymocyte globulin induction with subsequent tacrolimus and steroids for roughly three years.

The CDR3 extends over 13 amino acids. V trimming: 3 bases; J trimming: 5 bases; junction bases outside the gene matches: 1. Looked up from germline, CDR1 is SGDLS and CDR2 is YYNGEE. Sequencing was performed with immunoSEQ multiplex PCR; in TCRdb, only in-frame clones are kept and a portion is missing. The sample lists 70,000 to 80,000 clones, roughly 88% seen once, with about 1.3% in the top ten. General study points: HvG clone declines early post-transplant were associated with peak circulating GvH levels. GvH clonotypes were identified within recipient marrow, with a subset emerging first in ileum or blood.

The V call is TRBV9, the J call TRBJ1-1; 10 bases align to TRBD1. The specimen was unstimulated CD8+ T cells sorted from spleen or lymph node cells, collected before intestinal transplant. The TCR originated in a human donor who received an intestinal transplant. CDR3 loop: CASSGGQGTEAFF. The CDR3 coding sequence is TGTGCCAGCAGCGGGGGACAGGGGACTGAAGCTTTCTTT.